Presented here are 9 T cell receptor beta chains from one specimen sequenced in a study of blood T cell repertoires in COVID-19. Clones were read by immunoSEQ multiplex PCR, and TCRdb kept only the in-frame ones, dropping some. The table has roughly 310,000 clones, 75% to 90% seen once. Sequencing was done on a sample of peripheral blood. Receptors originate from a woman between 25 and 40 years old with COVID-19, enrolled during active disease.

As DNA, the CDR3 is TGTGCCAGCAGCTTAGGACAGCTACAAGAGACCCAGTACTTC. As protein: CASSLGQLQETQYF. The chain is built from TRBV11-2 and TRBJ2-5; possibly TRBD1 for D (5 bases). The CDR3 loop spans 14 amino acids. Per the germline V gene, CDR1 is SGHAT and CDR2 is FQNNGV. Trimming removed 1 base from V and 2 bases from J, with 8 bases in between.

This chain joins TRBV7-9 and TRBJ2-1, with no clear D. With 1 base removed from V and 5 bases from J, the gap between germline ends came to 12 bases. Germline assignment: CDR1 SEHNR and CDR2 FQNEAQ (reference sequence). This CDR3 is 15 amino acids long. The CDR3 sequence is CASSLVQVPNNEQFF. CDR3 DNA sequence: TGTGCCAGCAGCTTAGTTCAGGTACCCAACAATGAGCAGTTCTTC.

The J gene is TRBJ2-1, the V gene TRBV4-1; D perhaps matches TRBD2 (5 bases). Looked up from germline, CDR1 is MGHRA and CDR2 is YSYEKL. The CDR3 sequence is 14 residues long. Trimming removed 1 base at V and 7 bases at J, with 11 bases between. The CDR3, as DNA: TGCGCCAGCAGCCAAGCGACCCCGGGGAATGAGCAGTTCTTC. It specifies CASSQATPGNEQFF.

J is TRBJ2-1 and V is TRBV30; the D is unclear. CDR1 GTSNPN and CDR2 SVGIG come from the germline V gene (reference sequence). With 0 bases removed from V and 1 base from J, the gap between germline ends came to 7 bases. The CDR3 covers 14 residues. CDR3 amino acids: CAWSVLSSYNEQFF. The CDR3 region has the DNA TGTGCCTGGAGTGTACTCTCTTCCTACAATGAGCAGTTCTTC. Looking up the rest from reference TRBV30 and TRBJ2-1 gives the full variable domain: SQTIHQWPATLVQPVGSPLSLECTVEGTSNPNLYWYRQAAGRGLQLLFYSVGIGQISSEVPQNLSASRPQDRQFILSSKKLLLSDSGFYLCAWSVLSSYNEQFFGPGTRLTVL.

DNA for the CDR3: TGTGCCAGCGGATGGGTGACGTTAGAGGGGGCTGGGGGAGCCCAAGAGACCCAGTACTTC. It is translated as CASGWVTLEGAGGAQETQYF. J is TRBJ2-5 and V is TRBV28; TRBD1 matches at 7 bases. The CDR3 is 20 amino acids. Germline loops: CDR1 MDHEN, CDR2 SYDVKM. V lost 8 bases, J lost 1 base, and 25 bases stayed unmatched.

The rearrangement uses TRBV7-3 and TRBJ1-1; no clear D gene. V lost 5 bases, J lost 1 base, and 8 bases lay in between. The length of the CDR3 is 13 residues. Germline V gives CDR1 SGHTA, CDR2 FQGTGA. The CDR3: CASSVGENTEAFF. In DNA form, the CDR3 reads TGTGCCAGCAGCGTCGGGGAGAACACTGAAGCTTTCTTT.

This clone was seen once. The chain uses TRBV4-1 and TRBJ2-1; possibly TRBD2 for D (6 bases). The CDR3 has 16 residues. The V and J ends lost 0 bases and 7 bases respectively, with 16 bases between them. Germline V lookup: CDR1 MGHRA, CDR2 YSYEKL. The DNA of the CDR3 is TGCGCCAGCAGCCAAGATCGAACGGGAGCGAGAAATGAGCAGTTCTTC. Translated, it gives CASSQDRTGARNEQFF.

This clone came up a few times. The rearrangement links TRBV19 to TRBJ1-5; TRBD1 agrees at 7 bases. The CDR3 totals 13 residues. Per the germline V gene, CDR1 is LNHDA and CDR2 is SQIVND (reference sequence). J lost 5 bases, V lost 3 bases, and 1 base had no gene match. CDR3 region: CASSIRGYQPQHF. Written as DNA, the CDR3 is TGTGCCAGTAGTATCAGGGGGTATCAGCCCCAGCATTTT.

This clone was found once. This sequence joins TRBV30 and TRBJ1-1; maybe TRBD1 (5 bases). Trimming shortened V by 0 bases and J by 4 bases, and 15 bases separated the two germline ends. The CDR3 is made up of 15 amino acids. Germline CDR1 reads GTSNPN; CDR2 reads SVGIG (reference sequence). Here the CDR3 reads CAWSVLGALGTEAFF. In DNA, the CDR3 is TGTGCCTGGAGTGTACTTGGGGCTTTGGGCACTGAAGCTTTCTTT.